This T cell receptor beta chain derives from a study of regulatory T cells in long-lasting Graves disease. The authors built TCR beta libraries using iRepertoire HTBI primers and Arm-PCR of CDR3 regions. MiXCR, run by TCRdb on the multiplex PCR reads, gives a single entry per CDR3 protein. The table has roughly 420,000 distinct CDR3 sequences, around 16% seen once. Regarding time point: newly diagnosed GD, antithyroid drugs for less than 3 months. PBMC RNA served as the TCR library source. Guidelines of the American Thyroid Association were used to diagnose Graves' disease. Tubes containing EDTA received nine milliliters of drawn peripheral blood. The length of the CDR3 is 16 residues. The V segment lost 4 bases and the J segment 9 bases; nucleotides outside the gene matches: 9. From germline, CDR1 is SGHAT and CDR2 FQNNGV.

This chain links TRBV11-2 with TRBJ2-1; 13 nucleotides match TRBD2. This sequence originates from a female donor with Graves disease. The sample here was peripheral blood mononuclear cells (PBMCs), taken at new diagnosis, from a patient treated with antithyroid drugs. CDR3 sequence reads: CASSYLLAGGLGEQFF. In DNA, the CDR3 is TGTGCCAGCAGCTACCTACTAGCGGGGGGGCTTGGTGAGCAGTTCTTC.